These 4 T cell receptor beta chains originate from one sample sequenced in a study of T cell clones after liver transplantation. The protocol was immunoSEQ multiplex PCR, while the TCRdb copy is restricted to in-frame clones and leaves out a portion. This sample has about 70,000 clones, with about 80% found just once. Sequenced here: CD4+ T cells from blood, sampled 12 months after liver transplant. Receptor source: a human patient who received a liver transplant. Part of the T cells may come from the graft donor.

The gene calls are TRBV28 and TRBJ2-7; 7 bases fit TRBD2. With V trimmed by 6 bases and J by 0 bases, 14 bases remained unmatched. CDR1 MDHEN and CDR2 SYDVKM come from the germline V gene. The CDR3 has 17 residues. The CDR3 sequence: CASSPYPGLQSSYEQYF. The CDR3 DNA follows: TGTGCCAGCAGCCCCTACCCGGGACTACAAAGCTCCTACGAGCAGTACTTC.

The chain uses TRBV2 and TRBJ2-1; perhaps TRBD1 as D (5 bases). From germline, CDR1 is SNHLY and CDR2 FYNNEI. The CDR3 totals 14 residues. Between the trimmed V and J ends, which lost 2 bases and 4 bases, there was a span of 9 bases. This CDR3 reads CASSEQGTYNEQFF. The CDR3 DNA sequence: TGTGCCAGCAGTGAACAGGGCACTTACAATGAGCAGTTCTTC.

This chain links TRBV5-1 with TRBJ2-2, with D perhaps given as TRBD1 or TRBD2 (6 bases each). CDR3 length equals 17 residues. CDR1 is SGHRS, CDR2 YFSETQ, per germline. V lost 4 bases and J lost 4, with 20 bases in between. The CDR3 DNA is TGCGCCAGCAGCACCCATCAACCGGGGGCAGGCACCGGGGAGCTGTTTTTT. Its protein is CASSTHQPGAGTGELFF. The full variable domain, with the rest looked up from reference TRBV5-1 and TRBJ2-2, is KAGVTQTPRYLIKTRGQQVTLSCSPISGHRSVSWYQQTPGQGLQFLFEYFSETQRNKGNFPGRFSGRQFSNSRSEMNVSTLELGDSALYLCASSTHQPGAGTGELFFGEGSRLTVL.

The chain recombines TRBV28 with TRBJ2-5; 11 bases map to TRBD2. This CDR3 is built from 17 residues. V dropped 5 bases and J dropped 0; count of bases not matched to a gene: 8. Germline V lookup: CDR1 MDHEN, CDR2 SYDVKM. The CDR3 DNA reads as TGTGCCAGCAGTCCATCGGGACTAGCGGCAAACCAAGAGACCCAGTACTTC. As protein: CASSPSGLAANQETQYF.